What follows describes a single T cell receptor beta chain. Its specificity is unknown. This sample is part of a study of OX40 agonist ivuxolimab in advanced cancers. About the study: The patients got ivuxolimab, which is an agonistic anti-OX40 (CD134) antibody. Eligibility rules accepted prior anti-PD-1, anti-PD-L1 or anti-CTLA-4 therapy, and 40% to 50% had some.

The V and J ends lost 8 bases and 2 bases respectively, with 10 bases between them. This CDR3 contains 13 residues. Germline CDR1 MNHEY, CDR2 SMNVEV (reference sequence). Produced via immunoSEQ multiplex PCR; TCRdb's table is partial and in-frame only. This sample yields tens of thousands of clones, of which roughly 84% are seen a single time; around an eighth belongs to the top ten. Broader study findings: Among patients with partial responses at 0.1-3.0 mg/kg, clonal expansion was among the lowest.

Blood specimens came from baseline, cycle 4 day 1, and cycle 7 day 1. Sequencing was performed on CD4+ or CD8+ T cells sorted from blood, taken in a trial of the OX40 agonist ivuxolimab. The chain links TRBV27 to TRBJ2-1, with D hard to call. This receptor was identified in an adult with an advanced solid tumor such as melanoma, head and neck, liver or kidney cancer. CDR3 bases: TGTGCCAGCGCCCGTGGGGCCTACAATGAGCAGTTCTTC. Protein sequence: CASARGAYNEQFF.